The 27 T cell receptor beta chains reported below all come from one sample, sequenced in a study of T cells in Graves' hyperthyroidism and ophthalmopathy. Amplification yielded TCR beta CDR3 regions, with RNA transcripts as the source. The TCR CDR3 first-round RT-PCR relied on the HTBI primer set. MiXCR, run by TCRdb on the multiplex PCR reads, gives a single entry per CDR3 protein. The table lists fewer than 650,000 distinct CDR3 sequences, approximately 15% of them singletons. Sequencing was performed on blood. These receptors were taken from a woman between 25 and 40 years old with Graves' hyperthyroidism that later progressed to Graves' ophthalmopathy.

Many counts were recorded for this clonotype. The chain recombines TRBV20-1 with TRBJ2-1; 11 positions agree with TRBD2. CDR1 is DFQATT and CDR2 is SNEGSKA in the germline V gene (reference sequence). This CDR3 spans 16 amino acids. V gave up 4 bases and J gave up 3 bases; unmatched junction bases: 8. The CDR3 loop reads CSATFLGLAVYNEQFF. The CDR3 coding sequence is TGCAGTGCTACCTTTTTGGGACTAGCGGTCTACAATGAGCAGTTCTTC.

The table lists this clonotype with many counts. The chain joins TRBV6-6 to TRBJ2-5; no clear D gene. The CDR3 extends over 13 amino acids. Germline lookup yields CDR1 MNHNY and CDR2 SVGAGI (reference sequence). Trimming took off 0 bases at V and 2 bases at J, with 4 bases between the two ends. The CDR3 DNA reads TGTGCCAGCAGTTACTCCCCTCAAGAGACCCAGTACTTC. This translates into CASSYSPQETQYF.

CDR3 bases: TGTGCCAGCTCACCACCACAGAGCTACGAGCAGTACTTC. Encoded protein: CASSPPQSYEQYF. The gene calls are TRBV18 and TRBJ2-7; D is uncertain. Trimming stripped 0 bases from V and 3 bases from J, with 6 bases between. Germline-derived CDR1 and CDR2 are KGHSH and LQKENI. The CDR3 has 13 amino acids.

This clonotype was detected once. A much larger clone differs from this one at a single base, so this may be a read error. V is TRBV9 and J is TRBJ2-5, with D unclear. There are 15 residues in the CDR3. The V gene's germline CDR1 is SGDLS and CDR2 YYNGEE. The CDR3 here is CASSVVGGIQETQHF. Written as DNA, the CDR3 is TGTGCCAGCAGCGTAGTCGGCGGTATCCAAGAGACCCAGCACTTC.

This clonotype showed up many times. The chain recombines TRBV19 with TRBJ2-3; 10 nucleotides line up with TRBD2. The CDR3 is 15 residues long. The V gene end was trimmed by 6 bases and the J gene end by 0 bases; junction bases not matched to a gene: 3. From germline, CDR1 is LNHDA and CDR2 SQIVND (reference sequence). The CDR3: CASRGLAASTDTQYF. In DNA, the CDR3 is TGTGCCAGTAGAGGACTAGCGGCTAGCACAGATACGCAGTATTTT.

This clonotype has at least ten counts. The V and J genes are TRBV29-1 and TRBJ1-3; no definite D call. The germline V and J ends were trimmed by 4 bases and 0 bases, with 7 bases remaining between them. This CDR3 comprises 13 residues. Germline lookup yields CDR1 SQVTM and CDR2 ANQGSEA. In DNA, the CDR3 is TGCAGCGTTGTGAGGGACTCTGGAAACACCATATATTTT. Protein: CSVVRDSGNTIYF.

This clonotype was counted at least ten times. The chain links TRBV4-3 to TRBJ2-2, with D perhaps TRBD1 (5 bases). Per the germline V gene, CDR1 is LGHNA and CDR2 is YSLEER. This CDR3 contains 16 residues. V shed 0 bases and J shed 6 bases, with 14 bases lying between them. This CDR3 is CASSQDRMAGSGELFF. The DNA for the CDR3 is TGCGCCAGCAGCCAAGATAGGATGGCAGGGTCCGGGGAGCTGTTTTTT.

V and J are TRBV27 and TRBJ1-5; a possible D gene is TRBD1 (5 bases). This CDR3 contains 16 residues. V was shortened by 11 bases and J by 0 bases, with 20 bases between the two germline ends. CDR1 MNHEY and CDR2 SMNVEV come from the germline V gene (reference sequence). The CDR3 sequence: CADERVGVYSNQPQHF. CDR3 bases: TGTGCCGACGAGAGGGTAGGGGTTTATAGCAATCAGCCCCAGCATTTT.

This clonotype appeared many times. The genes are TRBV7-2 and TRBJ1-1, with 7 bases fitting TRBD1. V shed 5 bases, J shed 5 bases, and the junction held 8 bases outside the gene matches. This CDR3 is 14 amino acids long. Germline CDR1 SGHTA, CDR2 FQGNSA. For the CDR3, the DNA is TGTGCCAGCAGCCAGACAGGGTACGGAACTGAAGCTTTCTTT. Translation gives CASSQTGYGTEAFF.

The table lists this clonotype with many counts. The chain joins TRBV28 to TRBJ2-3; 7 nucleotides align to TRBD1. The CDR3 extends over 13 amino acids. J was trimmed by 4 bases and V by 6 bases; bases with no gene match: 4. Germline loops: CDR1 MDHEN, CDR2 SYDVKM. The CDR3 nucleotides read TGTGCCAGCAGGAACAGGGGATCAGATACGCAGTATTTT. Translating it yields CASRNRGSDTQYF.

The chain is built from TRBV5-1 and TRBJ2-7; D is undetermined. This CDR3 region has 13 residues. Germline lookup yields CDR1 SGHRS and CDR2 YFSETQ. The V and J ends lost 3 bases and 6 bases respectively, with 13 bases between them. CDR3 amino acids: CASSSECSPEQYF. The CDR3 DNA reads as TGCGCCAGCAGCTCGGAGTGTTCCCCCGAGCAGTACTTC.

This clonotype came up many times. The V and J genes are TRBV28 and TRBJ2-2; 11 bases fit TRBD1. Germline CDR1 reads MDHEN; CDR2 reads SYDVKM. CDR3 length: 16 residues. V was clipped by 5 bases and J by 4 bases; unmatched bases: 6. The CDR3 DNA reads TGTGCCAGCAGTCTCTGGACAGGGGGCCGCACCGGGGAGCTGTTTTTT. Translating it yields CASSLWTGGRTGELFF.

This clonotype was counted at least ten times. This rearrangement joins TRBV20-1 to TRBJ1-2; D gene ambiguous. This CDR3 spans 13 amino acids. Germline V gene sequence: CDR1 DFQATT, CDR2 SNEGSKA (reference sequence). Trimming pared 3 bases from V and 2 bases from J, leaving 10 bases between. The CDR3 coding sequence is TGCAGTGCTAGGTATGAAGCAAACTATGGCTACACCTTC. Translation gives CSARYEANYGYTF.

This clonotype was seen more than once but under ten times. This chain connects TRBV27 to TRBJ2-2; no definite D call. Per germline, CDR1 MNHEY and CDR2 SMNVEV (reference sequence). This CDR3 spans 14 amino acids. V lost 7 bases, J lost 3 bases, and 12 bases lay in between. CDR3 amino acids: CASILKEYTGELFF. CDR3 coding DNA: TGTGCCAGCATCCTTAAGGAGTACACCGGGGAGCTGTTTTTT.

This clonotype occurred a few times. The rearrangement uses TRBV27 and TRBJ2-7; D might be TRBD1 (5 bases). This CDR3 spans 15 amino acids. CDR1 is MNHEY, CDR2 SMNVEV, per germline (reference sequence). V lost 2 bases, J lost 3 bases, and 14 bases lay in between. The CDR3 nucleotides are TGTGCCAGCAGTTTAGAACAGGCTCCCCTCTACGAGCAGTACTTC. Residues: CASSLEQAPLYEQYF.

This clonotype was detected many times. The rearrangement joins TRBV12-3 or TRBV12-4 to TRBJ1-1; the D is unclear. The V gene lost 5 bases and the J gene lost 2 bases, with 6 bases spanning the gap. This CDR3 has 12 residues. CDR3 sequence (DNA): TGTGCCAGCAGTAAGGCAAACACTGAAGCTTTCTTT. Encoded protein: CASSKANTEAFF.

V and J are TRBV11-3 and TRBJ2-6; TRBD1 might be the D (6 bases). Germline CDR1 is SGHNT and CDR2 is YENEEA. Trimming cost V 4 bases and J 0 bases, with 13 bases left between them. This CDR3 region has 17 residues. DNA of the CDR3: TGTGCCAGCAGCTCCGGGACACCCTTCTCTGGGGCCAACGTCCTGACTTTC. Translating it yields CASSSGTPFSGANVLTF.

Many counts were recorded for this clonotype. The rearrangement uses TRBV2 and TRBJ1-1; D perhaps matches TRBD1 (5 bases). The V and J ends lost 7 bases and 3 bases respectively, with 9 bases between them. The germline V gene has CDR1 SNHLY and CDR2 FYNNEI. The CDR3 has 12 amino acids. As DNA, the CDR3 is TGTGCCAGCAACGGACAATACACTGAAGCTTTCTTT. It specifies CASNGQYTEAFF.

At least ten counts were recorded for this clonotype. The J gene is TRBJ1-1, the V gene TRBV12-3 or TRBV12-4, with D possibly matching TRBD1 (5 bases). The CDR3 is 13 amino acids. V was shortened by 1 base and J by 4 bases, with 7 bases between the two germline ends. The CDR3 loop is CASSLGGGTEAFF. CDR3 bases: TGTGCCAGCAGTTTAGGGGGGGGCACTGAAGCTTTCTTT.

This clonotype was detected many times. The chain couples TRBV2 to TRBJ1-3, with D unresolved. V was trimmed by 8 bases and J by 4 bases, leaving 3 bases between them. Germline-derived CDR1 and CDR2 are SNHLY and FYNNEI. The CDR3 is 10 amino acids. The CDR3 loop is CASAGNTIYF. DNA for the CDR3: TGTGCCAGCGCAGGAAACACCATATATTTT.

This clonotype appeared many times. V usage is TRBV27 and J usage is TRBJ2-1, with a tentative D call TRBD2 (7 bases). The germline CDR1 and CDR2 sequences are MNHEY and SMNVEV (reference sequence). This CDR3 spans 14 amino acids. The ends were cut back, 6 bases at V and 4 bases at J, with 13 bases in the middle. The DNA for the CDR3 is TGTGCCAGCAGAAGAAGGGGGGGATACAATGAGCAGTTCTTC. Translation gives CASRRRGGYNEQFF.

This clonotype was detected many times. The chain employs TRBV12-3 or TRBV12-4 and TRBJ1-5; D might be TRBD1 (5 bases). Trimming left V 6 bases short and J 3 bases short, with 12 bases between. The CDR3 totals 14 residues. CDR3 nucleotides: TGTGCCAGCAGCCGGGACCGATTCAATCAGCCCCAGCATTTT. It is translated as CASSRDRFNQPQHF.

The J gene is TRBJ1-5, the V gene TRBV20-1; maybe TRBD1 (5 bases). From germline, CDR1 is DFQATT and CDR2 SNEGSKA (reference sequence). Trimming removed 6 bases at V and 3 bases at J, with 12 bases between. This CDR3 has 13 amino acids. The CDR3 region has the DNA TGCAGTGCGGACCAGGGCTTCAATCAGCCCCAGCATTTT. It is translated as CSADQGFNQPQHF.

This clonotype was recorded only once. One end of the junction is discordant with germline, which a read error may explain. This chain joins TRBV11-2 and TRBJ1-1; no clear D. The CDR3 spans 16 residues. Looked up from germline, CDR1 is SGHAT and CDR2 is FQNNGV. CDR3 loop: CASSQDRAPKNTEAFF. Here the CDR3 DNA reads TGCGCCAGCAGCCAAGATCGGGCACCCAAGAACACTGAAGCTTTCTTT.

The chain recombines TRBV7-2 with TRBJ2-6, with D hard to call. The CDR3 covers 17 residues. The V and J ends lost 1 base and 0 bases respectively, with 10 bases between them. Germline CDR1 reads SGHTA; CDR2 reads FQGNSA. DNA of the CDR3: TGTGCCAGCAGCTTAGAATTAGGAATCTCTGGGGCCAACGTCCTGACTTTC. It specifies CASSLELGISGANVLTF. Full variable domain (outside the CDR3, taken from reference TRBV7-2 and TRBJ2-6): GAGVSQSPSNKVTEKGKDVELRCDPISGHTALYWYRQSLGQGLEFLIYFQGNSAPDKSGLPSDRFSAERTGGSVSTLTIQRTQQEDSAVYLCASSLELGISGANVLTFGAGSRLTVL.

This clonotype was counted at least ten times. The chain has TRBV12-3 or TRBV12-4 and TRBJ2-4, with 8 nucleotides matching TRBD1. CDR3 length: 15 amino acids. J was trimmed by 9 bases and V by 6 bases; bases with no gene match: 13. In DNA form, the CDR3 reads TGTGCCAGCAGGCCAGGGACAGGCGATTGGGGCATTCAGTACTTC. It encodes CASRPGTGDWGIQYF.

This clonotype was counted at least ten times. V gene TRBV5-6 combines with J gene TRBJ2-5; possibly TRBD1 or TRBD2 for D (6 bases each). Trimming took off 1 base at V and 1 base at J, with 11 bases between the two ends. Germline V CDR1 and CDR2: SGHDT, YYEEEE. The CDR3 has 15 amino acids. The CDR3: CASSLRGARQETQYF. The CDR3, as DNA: TGTGCCAGCAGCTTGAGGGGGGCGCGCCAAGAGACCCAGTACTTC.